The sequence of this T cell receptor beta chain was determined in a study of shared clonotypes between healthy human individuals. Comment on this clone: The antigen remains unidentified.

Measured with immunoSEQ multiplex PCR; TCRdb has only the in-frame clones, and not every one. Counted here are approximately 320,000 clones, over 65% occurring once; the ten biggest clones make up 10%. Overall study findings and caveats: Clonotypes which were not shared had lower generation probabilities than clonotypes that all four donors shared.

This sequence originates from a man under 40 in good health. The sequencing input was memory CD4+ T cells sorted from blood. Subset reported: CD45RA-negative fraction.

The DNA of the CDR3 is TGTGCCACCAGCAGAGATTCGGGGGAAGGCTACGAGCAGTACTTC. It specifies CATSRDSGEGYEQYF. V and J are TRBV15 and TRBJ2-7, with a weak D call TRBD2 (6 bases). Trimming removed 0 bases from V and 3 bases from J, with 12 bases in between. CDR1 is LNHNV and CDR2 is YYDKDF in the germline V gene (reference sequence). This CDR3 spans 15 amino acids. The full variable domain, in which reference TRBV15 and TRBJ2-7 provide the parts outside the CDR3, is DAMVIQNPRYQVTQFGKPVTLSCSQTLNHNVMYWYQQKSSQAPKLLFHYYDKDFNNEADTPDNFQSRRPNTSFCFLDIRSPGLGDTAMYLCATSRDSGEGYEQYFGPGTRLTVT.